What follows are 23 T cell receptor beta chains derived from one specimen sequenced in a study of breast tumors, draining lymph nodes, adjacent tissues. TCRdb passed the multiplex PCR reads through MiXCR, listing each CDR3 protein once. This sample has about 140,000 distinct CDR3 sequences, with approximately 20% found just once. Axillary draining lymph nodes of breast cancer patients supplied the node samples. Sequencing was performed on axillary lymph node tissue. These receptors came from a female donor with breast cancer. Some clones in this sample may be carry-over from other donors' samples.

V is TRBV10-2 and J is TRBJ2-5; D not certain. Germline V gene data show CDR1 as WSHSY and CDR2 as SAAADI. CDR3 length: 13 residues. The V gene lost 5 bases and the J gene lost 5 bases, with 12 bases spanning the gap. The CDR3 DNA sequence: TGCGCCAGCAGTACGAAGGCCCGTGAGACCCAGTACTTC. Translating gives CASSTKARETQYF.

As for this clonotype: A much larger clone sits a single nucleotide away, making a read error possible. The rearrangement uses TRBV19 and TRBJ2-3; D is ambiguous. Germline-derived CDR1 and CDR2 are LNHDA and SQIVND (reference sequence). This CDR3 is built from 15 residues. In DNA, the CDR3 is TGTGCCAATAGTATTTCCCGGGCGAGCACAGATACGCAGTATTTT. Protein sequence: CANSISRASTDTQYF.

With regard to this clonotype: Being one base from a much bigger clone, this may be a read error. This chain uses TRBV7-2 with TRBJ2-2; 8 bases line up with TRBD2. The CDR3 has 13 residues. V dropped 5 bases and J dropped 7; count of bases not matched to a gene: 3. Per the germline V gene, CDR1 is SGHTA and CDR2 is FQGNSA. This CDR3 is CASSPGTSGELFF. CDR3 coding DNA: TGTGCCAGCAGCCCCGGGACTAGCGGGGAGCTGTTTTTT.

This clonotype was counted many times. V usage is TRBV2 and J usage is TRBJ2-5, with D perhaps TRBD2 (6 bases). The V gene lost 6 bases and the J gene lost 2 bases, with 13 bases spanning the gap. Germline V gene sequence: CDR1 SNHLY, CDR2 FYNNEI. The length of the CDR3 is 14 residues. The CDR3 DNA follows: TGTGCCAGCAGCCGGACTACCACTCAAGAGACCCAGTACTTC. Translation: CASSRTTTQETQYF.

Remarks on this clonotype: A much larger clone differs by one base, so this may be a read error. The chain has TRBV12-3 or TRBV12-4 and TRBJ2-5, with D perhaps matching TRBD1 or TRBD2 (5 bases each). The CDR3 totals 13 residues. CDR3 amino acids: CAGSFVGGETQYF. Here the CDR3 DNA reads TGTGCCGGCAGTTTCGTTGGGGGTGAGACCCAGTACTTC.

This clonotype was picked up many times. V is TRBV7-2 and J is TRBJ2-7; 10 bases fit TRBD2. CDR1 and CDR2 (germline): SGHTA, FQGNSA. This CDR3 spans 16 amino acids. V dropped 0 bases and J dropped 4; count of bases not matched to a gene: 6. The DNA for the CDR3 is TGTGCCAGCAGCTTAGCAGCGGGAGGGTCCCCATACGAGCAGTACTTC. Encoded protein: CASSLAAGGSPYEQYF.

As regards this clonotype: Just one base apart from a much larger clone, this may be a read error. Since no conserved phenylalanine or tryptophan closes the CDR3, a read error is the likely cause. CDR3 nucleotides: TGTGCCAGCTACACGAGCTCCTACGAGCAGTACTCC. Amino acid sequence: CASYTSSYEQYS. The V call is TRBV27, the J call TRBJ2-7; D gene unclear. This CDR3 region has 12 residues. Per the germline V gene, CDR1 is MNHEY and CDR2 is SMNVEV (reference sequence). Trimming removed 8 bases at V and 0 bases at J, with 8 bases between.

This clonotype was counted at least ten times. V usage is TRBV6-5 and J usage is TRBJ1-2, with D unresolved. V was shortened by 7 bases and J by 2 bases, with 14 bases between the two germline ends. The V gene's germline CDR1 is MNHEY and CDR2 SVGAGI. This CDR3 contains 14 residues. CDR3 sequence reads: CASTSRRANYGYTF. The CDR3 region has the DNA TGTGCCAGCACCTCCCGGAGGGCGAACTATGGCTACACCTTC.

This clonotype was recorded at least ten times. V and J are TRBV7-2 and TRBJ2-5; no reliable D call. CDR1 and CDR2 from the germline V gene are SGHTA and FQGNSA. V dropped 1 base and J dropped 0 bases, with 3 bases sitting between them. CDR3 size: 13 residues. This CDR3 reads CASSLGYQETQYF. For the CDR3, the DNA is TGTGCCAGCAGCTTAGGGTACCAAGAGACCCAGTACTTC.

This sequence joins TRBV4-1 and TRBJ1-1, with D unresolved. Looked up from germline, CDR1 is MGHRA and CDR2 is YSYEKL. The ends were cut back, 1 base at V and 1 base at J, with 10 bases in the middle. CDR3 size: 15 residues. The DNA of the CDR3 is TGCGCCAGCAGCCAAGTGGGCACCCAGAACACTGAAGCTTTCTTT. Protein product: CASSQVGTQNTEAFF.

This clonotype was picked up many times. The chain uses TRBV19 and TRBJ2-5, with D possibly being TRBD2 (6 bases). The V end lost 4 bases, the J end lost 1 base, and 7 bases lay between the germline ends. Germline V gene sequence: CDR1 LNHDA, CDR2 SQIVND (reference sequence). This CDR3 region has 13 residues. The CDR3 DNA follows: TGTGCCAGTAGTAGGGAGGCCCAAGAGACCCAGTACTTC. It codes for CASSREAQETQYF.

This clonotype occurred many times. The chain has TRBV28 and TRBJ2-7; no firm D call. The CDR3 extends over 13 amino acids. Per the germline V gene, CDR1 is MDHEN and CDR2 is SYDVKM. The V gene lost 3 bases and the J gene lost 3 bases, with 9 bases spanning the gap. The CDR3 coding sequence is TGTGCCAGCAGTTTTATGGCAGTCTACGAGCAGTACTTC. As protein: CASSFMAVYEQYF.

This clonotype was picked up many times. The chain joins TRBV20-1 to TRBJ2-7; D gene unclear. Trimming cost V 3 bases and J 9 bases, with 15 bases left between them. The CDR3 extends over 12 amino acids. Germline V gives CDR1 DFQATT, CDR2 SNEGSKA (reference sequence). The CDR3 DNA follows: TGCAGTGCTAGGTCGCAGCTCAACGGGCAGTACTTC. Its protein is CSARSQLNGQYF.

In its sample, this clonotype was seen many times. J is TRBJ2-1 and V is TRBV7-8, with D tentatively TRBD2 (6 bases). Trimming removed 7 bases at V and 15 bases at J, with 16 bases between. This CDR3 spans 11 amino acids. Germline loops: CDR1 SGHVS, CDR2 FQNEAQ. This CDR3 is CASTKGAGTFF. The CDR3 bases are TGTGCCAGCACCAAAGGGGCGGGAACGTTCTTC.

This clonotype has a count of ten or more. A read error may account for a junction end that differs from germline. V usage is TRBV7-7 and J usage is TRBJ2-5, with 9 bases that match TRBD2. Germline V gives CDR1 SSHAT, CDR2 FNYEAQ (reference sequence). This CDR3 is 15 amino acids long. CDR3 in DNA: TGTGCTAGCAGCTTAGGAAATAGCGGGAGAGAGACCCAGTACTTC. Translated: CASSLGNSGRETQYF.

This clonotype appeared many times. The rearrangement joins TRBV29-1 to TRBJ2-7; 11 bases align to TRBD1. The CDR3 length is 13 residues. Germline trimming cut 2 bases from V and 9 bases from J; bases unmatched to any gene: 6. CDR1 is SQVTM, CDR2 ANQGSEA, per germline. The CDR3 spells CSVERTGGRGQYF. CDR3 sequence (DNA): TGCAGCGTTGAAAGGACAGGGGGCAGGGGGCAGTACTTC.

This clonotype was observed at least ten times. This sequence joins TRBV24-1 and TRBJ2-2; TRBD2 agrees at 11 bases. Germline V lookup: CDR1 KGHDR, CDR2 SFDVKD. The CDR3 is made up of 17 amino acids. With V trimmed by 3 bases and J by 2 bases, 4 bases remained unmatched. The CDR3 loop reads CATSDPGTSGNTGELFF. The CDR3 nucleotides are TGTGCCACCAGTGATCCCGGGACTAGCGGAAACACCGGGGAGCTGTTTTTT.

Comment on this clonotype: This could be a read error, since a much larger clone is one nucleotide away. The chain employs TRBV24-1 and TRBJ2-7, with a possible D match to TRBD1 (7 bases). The CDR3 covers 13 residues. Germline V CDR1 and CDR2: KGHDR, SFDVKD. Trimming took off 11 bases at V and 0 bases at J, with 13 bases between the two ends. The CDR3 DNA sequence: TGTGCCATGGAGGGACAGAACTCCTACGAGCAGTACTTC. Translating gives CAMEGQNSYEQYF.

About this clonotype itself: Since a much larger clone is just one base distant, this may be a read error. The chain joins TRBV6-1 to TRBJ2-1; D perhaps matches TRBD1 (6 bases). CDR1 is MNHNS and CDR2 is SASEGT in the germline V gene. There are 15 residues in the CDR3. V was cut by 0 bases and J by 3 bases, with 9 bases left in between. For the CDR3, the DNA is TGTGCCAGCAGTGAAGCGGGGGCGCTCTACAATGAGCAGTTCTTC. The encoded protein is CASSEAGALYNEQFF.

In its sample, this clonotype was seen once. This chain uses TRBV20-1 with TRBJ1-6; 10 bases fit TRBD1. Germline assignment: CDR1 DFQATT and CDR2 SNEGSKA (reference sequence). CDR3 size: 13 residues. Trimming removed 6 bases from V and 7 bases from J; junction bases left unmatched: 3. Here the CDR3 reads CSAPGQGNSPLHF. CDR3 DNA sequence: TGCAGTGCACCGGGACAGGGGAATTCACCCCTCCACTTT.

The rearrangement joins TRBV3-2 to TRBJ2-2; the D segment call TRBD2 is taken from the table without a DNA check. TRBV3-2 represents a pseudogene. This CDR3 is 16 amino acids long. The CDR3 protein is CASSPRGTPGTGVLFF. In DNA form, the CDR3 reads TGTGCCAGCAGCCCAAGGGGGACTCCGGGGACCGGGGTGCTGTTTTTT.

The chain carries TRBV3-1 and TRBJ2-5; TRBD1 might be the D (5 bases). V was shortened by 0 bases and J by 4 bases, with 15 bases between the two germline ends. Germline-derived CDR1 and CDR2 are LGHDT and YNNKEL (reference sequence). The CDR3 totals 16 residues. As DNA, the CDR3 is TGTGCCAGCAGCCAAGAAGGATCGGCTAGGGGAGAGACCCAGTACTTC. Its translation is CASSQEGSARGETQYF.

This clonotype was recorded many times. The chain combines TRBV12-3 or TRBV12-4 with TRBJ2-7; 10 bases agree with TRBD2. V was clipped by 3 bases and J by 0 bases; unmatched bases: 5. CDR3 length: 16 amino acids. CDR3 in amino acids: CASSLGSGRSSYEQYF. CDR3 sequence (DNA): TGTGCCAGCAGTTTGGGTAGCGGGAGGTCCTCCTACGAGCAGTACTTC.